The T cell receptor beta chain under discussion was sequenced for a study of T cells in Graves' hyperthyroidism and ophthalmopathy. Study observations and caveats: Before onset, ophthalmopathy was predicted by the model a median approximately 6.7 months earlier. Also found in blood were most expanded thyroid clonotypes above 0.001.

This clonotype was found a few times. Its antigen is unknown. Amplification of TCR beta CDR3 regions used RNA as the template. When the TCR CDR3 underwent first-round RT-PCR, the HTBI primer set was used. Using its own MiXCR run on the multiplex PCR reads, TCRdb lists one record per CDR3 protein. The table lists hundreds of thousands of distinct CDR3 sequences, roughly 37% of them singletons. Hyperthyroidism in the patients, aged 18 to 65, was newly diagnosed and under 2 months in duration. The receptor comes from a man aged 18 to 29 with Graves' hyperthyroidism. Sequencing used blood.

The DNA for the CDR3 is TGTGCCAGCAGCCCCCAGAGGGGGGGCTATGGCTACACCTTC. It encodes CASSPQRGGYGYTF. The gene calls are TRBV7-2 and TRBJ1-2; tentative D call: TRBD1 (6 bases). The germline V gene encodes CDR1 SGHTA and CDR2 FQGNSA. The CDR3 totals 14 residues. Trimming cost V 5 bases and J 4 bases, with 14 bases left between them.